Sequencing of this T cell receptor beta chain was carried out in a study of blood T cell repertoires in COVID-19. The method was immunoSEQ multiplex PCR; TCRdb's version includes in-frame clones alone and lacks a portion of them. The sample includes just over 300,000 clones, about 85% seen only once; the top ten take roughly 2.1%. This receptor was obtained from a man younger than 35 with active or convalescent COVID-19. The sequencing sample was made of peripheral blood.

This chain's CDR3 is CASSLEVVASYEQYF. CDR3 nucleotide sequence: TGTGCCAGCAGCTTAGAGGTTGTAGCTAGCTACGAGCAGTACTTC. The chain is built from TRBV11-2 and TRBJ2-7; the D is unclear. This CDR3 has 15 residues. Trimming stripped 0 bases from V and 3 bases from J, with 12 bases between. From germline, CDR1 is SGHAT and CDR2 FQNNGV.